This T cell receptor (beta chain) was found in a study of cytomegalovirus exposure and HLA in healthy donors. Study context: The 120 validation repertoires and the 666 first-cohort repertoires shared a platform, a later analysis reported.

Regarding the study as a whole: Most TCR sequences were uncommon, yet certain public TCRs appeared in many donors. The study designated fewer than 200 TCR beta chains cytomegalovirus-associated.

From germline, CDR1 is ENHRY and CDR2 SYGVKD. V lost 3 bases, J lost 7 bases, and 19 bases lay in between. This CDR3 is built from 16 residues. Of note for this clone: Its matching antigen is unknown.

Repertoires were generated with immunoSEQ multiplex PCR, while TCRdb's copy carries only in-frame clones and drops some. Found here are about 140,000 clones, roughly nine tenths of them singletons; the top ten hold about 2.7%. The donors were in the approximately 120-subject validation cohort; that cohort was separate from the approximately 700-subject first cohort. What was sequenced was PBMCs. The receptor's source is a man between 18 and 29 years old in good health and CMV-seronegative. This chain connects TRBV10-3 to TRBJ1-5; TRBD1 might be the D (6 bases). CDR3 coding DNA: TGTGCCATCAGTGACAGTTACAGGGCCCCTGGGCAGCCCCAGCATTTT. This translates into CAISDSYRAPGQPQHF.